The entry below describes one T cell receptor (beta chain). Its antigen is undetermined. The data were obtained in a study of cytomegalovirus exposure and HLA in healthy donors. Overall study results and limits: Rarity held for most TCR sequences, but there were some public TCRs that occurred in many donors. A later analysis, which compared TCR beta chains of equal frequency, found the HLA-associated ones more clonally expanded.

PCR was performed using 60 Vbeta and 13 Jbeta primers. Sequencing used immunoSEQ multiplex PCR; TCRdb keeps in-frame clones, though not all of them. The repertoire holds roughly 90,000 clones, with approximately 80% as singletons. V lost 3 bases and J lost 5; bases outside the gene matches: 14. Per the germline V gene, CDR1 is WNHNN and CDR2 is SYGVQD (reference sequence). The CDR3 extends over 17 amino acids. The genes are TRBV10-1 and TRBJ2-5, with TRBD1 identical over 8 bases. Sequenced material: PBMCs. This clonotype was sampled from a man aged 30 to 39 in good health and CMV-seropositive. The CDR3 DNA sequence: TGCGCCAGCAGTGAAACGCTGGCAGGGGGCGTCACGGAGACCCAGTACTTC. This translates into CASSETLAGGVTETQYF.